This T cell receptor beta chain was observed in a study of spatial heterogeneity in lung cancer. V lost 8 bases and J lost 0, with 17 bases in between. Germline assignment: CDR1 KGHSH and CDR2 LQKENI. The CDR3 sequence is 16 residues long. Study-wide results and limits: In blood, ubiquitous expanded tumor TCRs appeared more at resection than follow-up.

This clonotype showed up just a few times. Its antigen is currently unknown. TCR cDNA molecules each carried a unique molecular identifier. From the 5' RACE reads, TCRdb called clonotypes with MiXCR, one entry per CDR3 protein. The data contain about 26,000 distinct CDR3 sequences, approximately 6% of them seen just once; the ten biggest clones take up roughly a fifth. Documented time point: blood at routine non-recurrence follow-up after resection. Unsorted whole RNA samples from tumor, nontumor lung or frozen PBMC were sequenced. The source is a male donor with early-stage non-small cell lung cancer. The chain carries TRBV18 and TRBJ1-3; TRBD1 might be the D (6 bases). The source was PBMCs, collected at follow-up. The CDR3 coding sequence is TGTGCCAGCGCCTCCGGGACACCAAGCTCTGGAAACACCATATATTTT. It is translated as CASASGTPSSGNTIYF.